This TCR beta chain was recovered during a study of cytotoxic CD8 clonotypes in ibrutinib-treated CLL. CDR3 length: 15 amino acids. J lost 4 bases, V lost 0 bases, and 2 bases had no gene match. Germline CDR1 SGHRS, CDR2 YFSETQ. TCRdb's table, derived via immunoSEQ multiplex PCR, lists solely in-frame clones and lacks some. The sample has just over 35,000 clones, over 70% seen once. The sample in question was PBMCs, obtained at disease progression, from a patient treated with ibrutinib. The receptor comes from a human donor with chronic lymphocytic leukemia. The chain is built from TRBV5-1 and TRBJ2-7; TRBD2 matches at 12 bases. The CDR3 spells CASSLELAGGYEQYF. The DNA of the CDR3 is TGCGCCAGCAGCTTGGAACTAGCGGGGGGATACGAGCAGTACTTC. Complete variable domain (other parts from reference TRBV5-1 and TRBJ2-7): KAGVTQTPRYLIKTRGQQVTLSCSPISGHRSVSWYQQTPGQGLQFLFEYFSETQRNKGNFPGRFSGRQFSNSRSEMNVSTLELGDSALYLCASSLELAGGYEQYFGPGTRLTVT.